At least ten counts were recorded for the clone carrying this T cell receptor (beta chain). Its antigen is as yet unknown. This sample is part of a study of T-cell memory formation after mild COVID-19. Findings and limits, study-wide: Confirmation of SARS-CoV-2 specificity was lacking for second-wave clones peaking day 37.

Trimming cost V 9 bases and J 4 bases, with 23 bases left between them. Germline V gene lookup returns CDR1 SGHNT and CDR2 YYREEE (reference sequence). The CDR3 is 16 amino acids. TCRdb re-derived calls from the 5' RACE reads in MiXCR, one entry per CDR3 protein. The sample records 270,000 or so distinct CDR3 sequences, around 17% being singletons. The receptor was derived from a man younger than 35 who had mild COVID-19 (a few samples of this study predate the infection). Cell type and time point are not known. The chain recombines TRBV5-4 with TRBJ2-1; D possibly uses TRBD1 or TRBD2 (6 bases each). Sequencing used PBMCs or a T cell subset sorted from them (not recorded which). CDR3 sequence reads: CATRALGGLGYNEQFF. Written as DNA, the CDR3 is TGTGCCACTAGAGCGTTGGGGGGCCTGGGGTACAATGAGCAGTTCTTC.